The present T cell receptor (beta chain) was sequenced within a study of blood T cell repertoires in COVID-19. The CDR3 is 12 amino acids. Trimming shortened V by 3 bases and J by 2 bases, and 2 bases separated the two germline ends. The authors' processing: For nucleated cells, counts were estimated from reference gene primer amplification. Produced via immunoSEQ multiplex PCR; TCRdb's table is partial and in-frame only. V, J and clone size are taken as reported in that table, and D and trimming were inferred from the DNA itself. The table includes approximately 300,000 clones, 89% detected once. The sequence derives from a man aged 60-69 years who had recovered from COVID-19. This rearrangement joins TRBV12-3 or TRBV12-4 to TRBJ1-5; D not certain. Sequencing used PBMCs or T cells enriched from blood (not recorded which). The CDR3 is CASSFGNQPQHF. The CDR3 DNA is TGTGCCAGCAGTTTCGGCAATCAGCCCCAGCATTTT.